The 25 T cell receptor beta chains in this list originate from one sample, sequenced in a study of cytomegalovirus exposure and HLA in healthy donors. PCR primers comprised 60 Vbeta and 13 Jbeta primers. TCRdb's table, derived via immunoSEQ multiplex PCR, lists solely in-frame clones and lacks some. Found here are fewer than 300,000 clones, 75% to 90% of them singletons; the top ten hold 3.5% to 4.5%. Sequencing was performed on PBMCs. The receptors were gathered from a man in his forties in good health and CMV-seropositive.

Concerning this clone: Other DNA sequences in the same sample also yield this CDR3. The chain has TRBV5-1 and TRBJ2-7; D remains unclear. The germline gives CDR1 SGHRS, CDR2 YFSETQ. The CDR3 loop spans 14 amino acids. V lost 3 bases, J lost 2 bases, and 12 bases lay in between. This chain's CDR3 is CASSSTANAYEQYF. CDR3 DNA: TGCGCCAGCAGCTCTACAGCAAATGCCTACGAGCAGTACTTC. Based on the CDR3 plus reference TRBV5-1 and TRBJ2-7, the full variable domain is KAGVTQTPRYLIKTRGQQVTLSCSPISGHRSVSWYQQTPGQGLQFLFEYFSETQRNKGNFPGRFSGRQFSNSRSEMNVSTLELGDSALYLCASSSTANAYEQYFGPGTRLTVT.

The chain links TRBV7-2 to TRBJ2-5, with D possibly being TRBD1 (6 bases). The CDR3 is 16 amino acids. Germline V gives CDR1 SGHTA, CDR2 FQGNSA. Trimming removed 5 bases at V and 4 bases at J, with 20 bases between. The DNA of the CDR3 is TGTGCCAGCAGCCCACGCTTTACAGGGACGGGAGAGACCCAGTACTTC. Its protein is CASSPRFTGTGETQYF.

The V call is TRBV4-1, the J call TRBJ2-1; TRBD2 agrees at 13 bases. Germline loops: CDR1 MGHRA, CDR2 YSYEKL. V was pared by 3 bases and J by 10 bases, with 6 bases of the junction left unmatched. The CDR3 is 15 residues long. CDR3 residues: CASSQPGLAGLEQFF. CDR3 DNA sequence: TGCGCCAGCAGCCAGCCGGGACTAGCGGGATTGGAGCAGTTCTTC.

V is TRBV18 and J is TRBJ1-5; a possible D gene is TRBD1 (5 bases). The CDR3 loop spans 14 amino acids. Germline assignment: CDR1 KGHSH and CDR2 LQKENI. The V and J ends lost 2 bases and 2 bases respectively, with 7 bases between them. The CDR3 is CASSPGGGNQPQHF. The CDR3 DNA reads TGTGCCAGCTCACCAGGGGGGGGCAATCAGCCCCAGCATTTT.

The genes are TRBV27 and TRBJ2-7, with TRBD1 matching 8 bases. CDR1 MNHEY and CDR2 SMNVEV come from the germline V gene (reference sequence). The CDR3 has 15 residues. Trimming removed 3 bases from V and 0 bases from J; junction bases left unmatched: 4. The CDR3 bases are TGTGCCAGCAGTTTGCAGGGGGCCGACTCCTACGAGCAGTACTTC. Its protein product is CASSLQGADSYEQYF.

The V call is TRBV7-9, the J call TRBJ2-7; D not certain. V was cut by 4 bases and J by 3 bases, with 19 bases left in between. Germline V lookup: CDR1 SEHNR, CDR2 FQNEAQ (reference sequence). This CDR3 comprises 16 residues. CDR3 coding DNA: TGTGCCAGCAGCTCCCCCTGGGCAGCTACAATCTACGAGCAGTACTTC. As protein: CASSSPWAATIYEQYF.

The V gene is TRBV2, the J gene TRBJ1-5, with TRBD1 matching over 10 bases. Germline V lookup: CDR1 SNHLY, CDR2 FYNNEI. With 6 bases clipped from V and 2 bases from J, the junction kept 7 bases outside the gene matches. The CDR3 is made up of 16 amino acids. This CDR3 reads CASRPDRGRGNQPQHF. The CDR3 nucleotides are TGTGCCAGCAGACCTGACAGGGGGCGAGGCAATCAGCCCCAGCATTTT.

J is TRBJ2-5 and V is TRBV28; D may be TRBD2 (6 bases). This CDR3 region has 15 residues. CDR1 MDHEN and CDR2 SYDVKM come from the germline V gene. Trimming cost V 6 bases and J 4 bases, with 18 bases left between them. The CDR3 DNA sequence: TGTGCCAGCAGGGCGGCTAGCGCCTCAGGAGAGACCCAGTACTTC. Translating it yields CASRAASASGETQYF.

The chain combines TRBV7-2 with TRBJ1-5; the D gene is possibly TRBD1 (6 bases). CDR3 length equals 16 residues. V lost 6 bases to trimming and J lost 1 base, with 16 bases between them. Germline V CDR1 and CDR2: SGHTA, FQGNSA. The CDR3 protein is CASSYTGTSSNQPQHF. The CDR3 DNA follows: TGTGCCAGCAGTTATACCGGGACAAGCAGCAATCAGCCCCAGCATTTT.

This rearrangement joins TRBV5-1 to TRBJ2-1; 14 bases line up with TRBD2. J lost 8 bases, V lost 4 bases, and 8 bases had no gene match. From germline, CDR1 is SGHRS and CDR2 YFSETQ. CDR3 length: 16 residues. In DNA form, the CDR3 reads TGCGCCAGCAGCCAGATGACTAGCGGGAGGGGTCATGAGCAGTTCTTC. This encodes CASSQMTSGRGHEQFF.

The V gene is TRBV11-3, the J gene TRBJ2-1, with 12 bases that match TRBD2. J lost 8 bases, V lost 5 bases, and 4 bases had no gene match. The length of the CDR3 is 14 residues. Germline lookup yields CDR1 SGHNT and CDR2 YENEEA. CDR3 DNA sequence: TGTGCCAGCAGCGCGACTAGCGGGAGACATGAGCAGTTCTTC. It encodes CASSATSGRHEQFF.

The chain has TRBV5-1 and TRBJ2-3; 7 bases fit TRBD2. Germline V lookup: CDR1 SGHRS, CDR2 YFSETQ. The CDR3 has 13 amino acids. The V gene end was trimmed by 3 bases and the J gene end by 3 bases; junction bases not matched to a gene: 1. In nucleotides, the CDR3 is TGCGCCAGCAGCTGGCGGGAGACAGATACGCAGTATTTT. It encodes CASSWRETDTQYF.

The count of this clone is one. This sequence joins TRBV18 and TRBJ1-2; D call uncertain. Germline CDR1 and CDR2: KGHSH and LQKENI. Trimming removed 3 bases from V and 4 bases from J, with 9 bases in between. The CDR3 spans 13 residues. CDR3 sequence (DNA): TGTGCCAGCTCACCTATTAACACCTATGGCTACACCTTC. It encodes CASSPINTYGYTF.

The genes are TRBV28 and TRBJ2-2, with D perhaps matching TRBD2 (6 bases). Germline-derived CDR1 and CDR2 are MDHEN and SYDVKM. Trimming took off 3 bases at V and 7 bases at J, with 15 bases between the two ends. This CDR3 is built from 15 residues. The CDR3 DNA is TGTGCCAGCAGTTTCCGACTAGGGGTGGGCGGGGAGCTGTTTTTT. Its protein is CASSFRLGVGGELFF.

The chain's CDR3 is CATRTGTGANVLTF. The DNA of the CDR3 is TGTGCCACACGGACCGGGACAGGGGCCAACGTCCTGACTTTC. The V call is TRBV19, the J call TRBJ2-6; maybe TRBD1 (6 bases). The CDR3 is made up of 14 amino acids. Germline V gene lookup returns CDR1 LNHDA and CDR2 SQIVND (reference sequence). V was shortened by 10 bases and J by 4 bases, with 14 bases between the two germline ends.

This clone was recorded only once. The CDR3 is CATSRGQGRTTNEKLFF. In DNA, the CDR3 is TGTGCCACCAGCAGGGGACAGGGGCGCACAACTAATGAAAAACTGTTTTTT. This rearrangement joins TRBV15 to TRBJ1-4; 10 bases map to TRBD1. J gave up 0 bases and V 3 bases, and 4 bases lay outside the gene matches. Germline V gene lookup returns CDR1 LNHNV and CDR2 YYDKDF (reference sequence). The CDR3 runs to 17 residues.

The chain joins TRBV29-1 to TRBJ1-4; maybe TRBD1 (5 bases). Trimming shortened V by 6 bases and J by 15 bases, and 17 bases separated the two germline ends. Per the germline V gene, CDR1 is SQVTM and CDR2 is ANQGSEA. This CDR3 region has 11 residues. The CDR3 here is CSVADTEVMFF. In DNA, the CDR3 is TGCAGCGTGGCGGACACCGAGGTCATGTTTTTT. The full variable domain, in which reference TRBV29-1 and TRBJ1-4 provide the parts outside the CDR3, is SAVISQKPSRDICQRGTSLTIQCQVDSQVTMMFWYRQQPGQSLTLIATANQGSEATYESGFVIDKFPISRPNLTFSTLTVSNMSPEDSSIYLCSVADTEVMFFGSGTQLSVL.

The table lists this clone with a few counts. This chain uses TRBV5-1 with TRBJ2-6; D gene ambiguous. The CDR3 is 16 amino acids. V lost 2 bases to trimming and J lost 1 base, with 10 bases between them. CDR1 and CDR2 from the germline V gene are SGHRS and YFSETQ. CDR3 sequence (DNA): TGCGCCAGCAGCTTTATTTCGGGTTCTGGGGCCAACGTCCTGACTTTC. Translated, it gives CASSFISGSGANVLTF.

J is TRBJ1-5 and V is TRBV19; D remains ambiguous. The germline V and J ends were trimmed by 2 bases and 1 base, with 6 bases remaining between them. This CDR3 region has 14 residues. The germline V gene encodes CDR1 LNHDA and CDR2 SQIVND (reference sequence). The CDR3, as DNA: TGTGCCAGTAGTATACAGATAAGCAATCAGCCCCAGCATTTT. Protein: CASSIQISNQPQHF.

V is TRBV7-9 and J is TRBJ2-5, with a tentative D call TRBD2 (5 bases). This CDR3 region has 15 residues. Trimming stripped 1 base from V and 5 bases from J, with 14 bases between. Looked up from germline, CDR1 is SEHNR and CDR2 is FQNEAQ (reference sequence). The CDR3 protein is CASSLGLLVWETQYF. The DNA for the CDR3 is TGTGCCAGCAGCTTAGGGTTACTAGTTTGGGAGACCCAGTACTTC.

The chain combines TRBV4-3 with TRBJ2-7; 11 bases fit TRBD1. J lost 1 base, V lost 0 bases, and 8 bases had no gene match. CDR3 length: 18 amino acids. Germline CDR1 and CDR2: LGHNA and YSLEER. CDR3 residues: CASSQDRAGTGGSYEQYF. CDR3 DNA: TGCGCCAGCAGCCAAGATCGCGCCGGGACAGGGGGTTCCTACGAGCAGTACTTC.

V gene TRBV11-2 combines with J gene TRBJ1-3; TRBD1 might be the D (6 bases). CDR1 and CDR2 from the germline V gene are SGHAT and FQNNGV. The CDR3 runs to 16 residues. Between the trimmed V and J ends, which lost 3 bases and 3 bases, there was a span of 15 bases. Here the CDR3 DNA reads TGTGCCAGCAGCTTGAACGGGGGGGCGCATGGAAACACCATATATTTT. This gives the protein CASSLNGGAHGNTIYF. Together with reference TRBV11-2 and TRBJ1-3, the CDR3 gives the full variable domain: EAGVAQSPRYKIIEKRQSVAFWCNPISGHATLYWYQQILGQGPKLLIQFQNNGVVDDSQLPKDRFSAERLKGVDSTLKIQPAKLEDSAVYLCASSLNGGAHGNTIYFGEGSWLTVV.

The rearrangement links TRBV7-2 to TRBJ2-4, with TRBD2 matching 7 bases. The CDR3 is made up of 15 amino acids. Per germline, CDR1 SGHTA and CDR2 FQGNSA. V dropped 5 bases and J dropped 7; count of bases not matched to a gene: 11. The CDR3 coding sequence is TGTGCCAGCAGCACGCAGCGGGAAATCGGGAACATTCAGTACTTC. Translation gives CASSTQREIGNIQYF.

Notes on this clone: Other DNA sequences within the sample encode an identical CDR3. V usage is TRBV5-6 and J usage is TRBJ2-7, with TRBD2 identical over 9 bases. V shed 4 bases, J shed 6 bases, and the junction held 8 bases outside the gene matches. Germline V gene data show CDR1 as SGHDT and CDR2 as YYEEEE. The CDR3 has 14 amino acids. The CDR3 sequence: CASSILAGAGEQYF. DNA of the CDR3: TGTGCCAGCAGCATCTTAGCGGGAGCGGGCGAGCAGTACTTC.

CDR3 sequence (DNA): TGTGCCACCAGGGAGGGGGACAGGAGCTCCTACGAGCAGTACTTC. As protein: CATREGDRSSYEQYF. The V gene is TRBV15, the J gene TRBJ2-7; TRBD1 aligns across 8 bases. CDR1 LNHNV and CDR2 YYDKDF come from the germline V gene (reference sequence). V lost 6 bases and J lost 0; bases outside the gene matches: 7. The CDR3 sequence is 15 residues long.